Below are 29 T cell receptor beta chains sequenced from a single sample in a study of T cell responses to AZD1222 COVID-19 vaccine. Method: immunoSEQ multiplex PCR; TCRdb's copy keeps in-frame clones and lacks some. The sample comprises approximately 130,000 clones, roughly 84% of which are singletons, and roughly a quarter rests with the top ten. The sample in question was peripheral blood, obtained 28 days after the second AZD1222 dose. The receptors shown here come from an adult who received the AZD1222 COVID-19 vaccine.

The chain joins TRBV6-5 to TRBJ2-7; D unclear. CDR1 MNHEY and CDR2 SVGAGI come from the germline V gene. The CDR3 runs to 14 residues. V lost 2 bases, J lost 2 bases, and 10 bases lay in between. The CDR3 loop is CASSYGPETYEQYF. DNA of the CDR3: TGTGCCAGCAGTTACGGACCTGAAACCTACGAGCAGTACTTC.

The chain is built from TRBV7-6 and TRBJ2-2, with no clear D. There are 15 residues in the CDR3. Germline CDR1 and CDR2: SGHVS and FNYEAQ. With 4 bases removed from V and 7 bases from J, the gap between germline ends came to 16 bases. CDR3 nucleotides: TGTGCCAGCAGCTGGGCTTCTTCGTTTGGCGGGGAGCTGTTTTTT. Its translation: CASSWASSFGGELFF.

J is TRBJ1-2 and V is TRBV7-8; a weak D match, TRBD1 (5 bases). CDR3 length: 14 amino acids. CDR1 is SGHVS and CDR2 is FQNEAQ in the germline V gene. The V and J ends lost 5 bases and 3 bases respectively, with 13 bases between them. The CDR3 nucleotides read TGTGCCAGCAGCGCGGTAATGGGGGACTATGGCTACACCTTC. This translates into CASSAVMGDYGYTF.

This chain uses TRBV24-1 with TRBJ2-2, with no clear D. The CDR3 contains 11 residues. Germline loops: CDR1 KGHDR, CDR2 SFDVKD. The germline V and J ends were trimmed by 3 bases and 10 bases, with 5 bases remaining between them. CDR3 sequence: CATSDGEELFF. The DNA of the CDR3 is TGTGCCACCAGTGATGGTGAGGAGCTGTTTTTT.

The count of this clone is one. Other DNA sequences of this sample code for an identical CDR3. The chain has TRBV2 and TRBJ1-5; D possibly corresponds to TRBD1 (6 bases). The CDR3 has 14 residues. Germline values: CDR1 SNHLY, CDR2 FYNNEI. V lost 7 bases, J lost 1 base, and 11 bases lay in between. The CDR3 is CASTGGRSNQPQHF. The CDR3 bases are TGTGCCAGCACTGGGGGCAGAAGCAATCAGCCCCAGCATTTT.

V usage is TRBV19 and J usage is TRBJ2-7; 9 bases line up with TRBD1. The V and J ends lost 6 bases and 6 bases, in that order; junction bases with no gene match: 12. CDR3 length: 15 amino acids. Germline V gives CDR1 LNHDA, CDR2 SQIVND (reference sequence). CDR3 sequence (DNA): TGTGCCAGTAGACCCGGACAGGGGCCTAGGATCGAGCAGTACTTC. Amino acid sequence: CASRPGQGPRIEQYF. Full variable domain (rest looked up from reference TRBV19 and TRBJ2-7): DGGITQSPKYLFRKEGQNVTLSCEQNLNHDAMYWYRQDPGQGLRLIYYSQIVNDFQKGDIAEGYSVSREKKESFPLTVTSAQKNPTAFYLCASRPGQGPRIEQYFGPGTRLTVT.

V is TRBV10-1 and J is TRBJ2-3; 10 nucleotides agree with TRBD2. With 3 bases clipped from V and 5 bases from J, the junction kept 5 bases outside the gene matches. The CDR3 is made up of 15 amino acids. The germline CDR1 and CDR2 sequences are WNHNN and SYGVQD (reference sequence). The CDR3: CASSEASGGVDTQYF. CDR3 coding DNA: TGCGCCAGCAGTGAAGCTAGCGGGGGTGTAGATACGCAGTATTTT.

This clone was observed a handful of times. This chain joins TRBV2 and TRBJ1-1; 7 bases align to TRBD1. The CDR3 extends over 15 amino acids. Trimming removed 2 bases from V and 1 base from J; junction bases left unmatched: 4. Germline V gene lookup returns CDR1 SNHLY and CDR2 FYNNEI. The DNA for the CDR3 is TGTGCCAGCAGTGAACAAGGGACAGCGAACACTGAAGCTTTCTTT. It codes for CASSEQGTANTEAFF.

The rearrangement joins TRBV3-1 (or the pseudogene TRBV3-2) to TRBJ2-7, with unresolved D. The CDR3 is 15 residues long. The germline CDR1 and CDR2 sequences are LGHDT and YNNKEL (reference sequence). V lost 0 bases and J 2 bases, leaving 11 bases between the germline ends. The CDR3 spells CASSQDGILTYEQYF. CDR3 DNA sequence: TGTGCCAGCAGCCAAGATGGGATTCTCACCTACGAGCAGTACTTC.

In this sample, this clone turned up a few times. This chain uses TRBV7-9 with TRBJ2-3; D possibly matches TRBD1 or TRBD2 (5 bases each). This CDR3 region has 12 residues. Germline V gene sequence: CDR1 SEHNR, CDR2 FQNEAQ (reference sequence). V was clipped by 3 bases and J by 4 bases, with 5 bases between them. CDR3 amino acids: CASSLGADTQYF. CDR3 in DNA: TGTGCCAGCAGCTTGGGGGCAGATACGCAGTATTTT.

The chain joins TRBV10-1 to TRBJ1-3; tentatively, D is TRBD1 (5 bases). V lost 2 bases, J lost 13 bases, and 24 bases lay in between. The CDR3 extends over 16 amino acids. Germline CDR1 and CDR2: WNHNN and SYGVQD (reference sequence). Here the CDR3 reads CASSEARNGGNVPIYF. CDR3 sequence (DNA): TGCGCCAGCAGTGAGGCACGGAATGGGGGAAACGTACCAATATATTTT.

The chain joins TRBV27 to TRBJ1-4; D gene ambiguous. The V end lost 1 base, the J end lost 7 bases, and 4 bases lay between the germline ends. CDR3 length equals 12 residues. The germline CDR1 and CDR2 sequences are MNHEY and SMNVEV (reference sequence). CDR3 loop: CASSLFVEKLFF. CDR3 in DNA: TGTGCCAGCAGTTTATTTGTTGAAAAACTGTTTTTT.

The rearrangement links TRBV11-1 to TRBJ2-3, with D uncertain. The germline CDR1 and CDR2 sequences are SGHAT and FQDESV (reference sequence). The CDR3 spans 14 residues. V gave up 5 bases and J gave up 9 bases, with 18 bases separating them. Here the CDR3 DNA reads TGTGCCAGCAGCGACCCTCTCTCAGGACGCACGCAGTATTTT. Amino acids: CASSDPLSGRTQYF.

This clone was seen only a few times. The J gene is TRBJ2-7, the V gene TRBV10-3; maybe TRBD2 (6 bases). Trimming took 3 bases from V and 7 from J, leaving 13 bases between them. This CDR3 is 13 amino acids long. Germline V gene lookup returns CDR1 ENHRY and CDR2 SYGVKD. The CDR3 is CAISEGPRGEQYF. DNA for the CDR3: TGTGCCATCAGTGAAGGCCCCCGGGGGGAGCAGTACTTC.

The CDR3: CATRTGKNTEAFF. Here the CDR3 DNA reads TGTGCCACCCGGACAGGGAAGAACACTGAAGCTTTCTTT. This sequence joins TRBV15 and TRBJ1-1; 8 bases fit TRBD1. From germline, CDR1 is LNHNV and CDR2 YYDKDF (reference sequence). The V and J ends lost 8 bases and 1 base, in that order; junction bases with no gene match: 3. This CDR3 has 13 amino acids.

V and J are TRBV18 and TRBJ2-5, with TRBD2 matching 12 bases. This CDR3 region has 16 residues. CDR1 is KGHSH, CDR2 LQKENI, per germline. The J segment lost 1 base and the V segment lost 5 bases, leaving 5 bases of the junction unmatched. This chain's CDR3 is CASSDELAGGQETQYF. The CDR3 DNA sequence: TGTGCCAGCTCAGATGAACTAGCGGGGGGCCAAGAGACCCAGTACTTC.

J is TRBJ2-7 and V is TRBV5-4; TRBD1 matches 9 bases. The CDR3 extends over 14 amino acids. V was clipped by 3 bases and J by 4 bases; unmatched bases: 5. The germline V gene has CDR1 SGHNT and CDR2 YYREEE (reference sequence). As DNA, the CDR3 is TGTGCCAGCAGCTCTCCGGGACAGGGTTACGAGCAGTACTTC. It translates to CASSSPGQGYEQYF. Full variable domain (remainder filled in from reference TRBV5-4 and TRBJ2-7): ETGVTQSPTHLIKTRGQQVTLRCSSQSGHNTVSWYQQALGQGPQFIFQYYREEENGRGNFPPRFSGLQFPNYSSELNVNALELDDSALYLCASSSPGQGYEQYFGPGTRLTVT.

V is TRBV5-1 and J is TRBJ2-5, with 7 positions matching TRBD1. Trimming cost V 3 bases and J 3 bases; bases outside gene matches: 8. Germline-derived CDR1 and CDR2 are SGHRS and YFSETQ. CDR3 length: 15 amino acids. CDR3 residues: CASSSAGTAEETQYF. The CDR3 bases are TGCGCCAGCAGCTCCGCCGGGACAGCGGAAGAGACCCAGTACTTC.

This chain links TRBV5-1 with TRBJ2-2; D is possibly TRBD1 (5 bases). Germline values: CDR1 SGHRS, CDR2 YFSETQ. Trimming stripped 0 bases from V and 4 bases from J, with 10 bases between. CDR3 length: 15 amino acids. CDR3 bases: TGCGCCAGCAGCTTGGATCAGGGTAGCACCGGGGAGCTGTTTTTT. Translating gives CASSLDQGSTGELFF.

The V and J genes are TRBV6-5 and TRBJ1-2, with 11 nucleotides matching TRBD1. The CDR3 extends over 15 amino acids. In germline, CDR1 is MNHEY, CDR2 SVGAGI. The V and J ends lost 6 bases and 5 bases, in that order; junction bases with no gene match: 8. For the CDR3, the DNA is TGTGCCAGCAGCCCCGGACAGGGGGCAGGGTATGGCTACACCTTC. The encoded protein is CASSPGQGAGYGYTF.

The chain employs TRBV7-2 and TRBJ1-6; D not resolved. In germline, CDR1 is SGHTA, CDR2 FQGNSA. The CDR3 has 17 residues. Trimming pared 10 bases from V and 1 base from J, leaving 20 bases between. The CDR3: CATRQGNYNSYNSPLHF. The CDR3 DNA follows: TGTGCCACCCGCCAAGGGAATTACAATTCCTATAATTCACCCCTCCACTTT. Looking up the rest from reference TRBV7-2 and TRBJ1-6 gives the full variable domain: GAGVSQSPSNKVTEKGKDVELRCDPISGHTALYWYRQSLGQGLEFLIYFQGNSAPDKSGLPSDRFSAERTGGSVSTLTIQRTQQEDSAVYLCATRQGNYNSYNSPLHFGNGTRLTVT.

The V gene is TRBV18, the J gene TRBJ1-1; 8 bases map to TRBD1. The trim removed 2 bases at V and 5 bases at J, leaving 7 bases unmatched. The CDR3 sequence is 15 residues long. The V gene's germline CDR1 is KGHSH and CDR2 LQKENI. The CDR3: CASSPAGTGGTEAFF. Written as DNA, the CDR3 is TGTGCCAGCTCACCAGCCGGGACAGGAGGAACTGAAGCTTTCTTT.

The V call is TRBV5-1, the J call TRBJ2-1; no reliable D call. Germline V gene sequence: CDR1 SGHRS, CDR2 YFSETQ. V lost 0 bases, J lost 9 bases, and 10 bases lay in between. CDR3 size: 13 residues. The CDR3 is CASSLGSSSEQFF. The DNA of the CDR3 is TGCGCCAGCAGCTTGGGTAGTTCGAGTGAGCAGTTCTTC.

The gene calls are TRBV11-3 and TRBJ2-3, with 9 bases that match TRBD2. CDR3 length equals 16 residues. Per germline, CDR1 SGHNT and CDR2 YENEEA. V shed 0 bases, J shed 6 bases, and the junction held 7 bases outside the gene matches. For the CDR3, the DNA is TGTGCCAGCAGCTTAGATGGGGCGGGAGGGTCCGATACGCAGTATTTT. Protein sequence: CASSLDGAGGSDTQYF. Full variable domain (missing parts from reference TRBV11-3 and TRBJ2-3): EAGVVQSPRYKIIEKKQPVAFWCNPISGHNTLYWYLQNLGQGPELLIRYENEEAVDDSQLPKDRFSAERLKGVDSTLKIQPAELGDSAVYLCASSLDGAGGSDTQYFGPGTRLTVL.

The V gene is TRBV3-1 (or the pseudogene TRBV3-2), the J gene TRBJ1-2, with D perhaps TRBD1 (6 bases). Trimming cost V 0 bases and J 8 bases, with 13 bases left between them. In germline, CDR1 is LGHDT, CDR2 YNNKEL (reference sequence). The CDR3 covers 14 residues. Here the CDR3 reads CASSQEALGGGYTF. The CDR3 DNA follows: TGTGCCAGCAGCCAAGAGGCCCTTGGGGGCGGCTACACCTTC.

The chain has TRBV6-6 and TRBJ1-2; D unresolved. Deletions cut 4 bases from V and 14 bases from J, with 29 bases between. The CDR3 length is 16 residues. Germline CDR1 and CDR2: MNHNY and SVGAGI (reference sequence). In nucleotides, the CDR3 is TGTGCCAGCAGTTCATTAGGGCATACCTTGGCAGACCAACTTACCTTC. Protein product: CASSSLGHTLADQLTF.

This clone was seen only once. The V and J genes are TRBV7-3 and TRBJ2-1; TRBD1 agrees at 7 bases. The CDR3 loop spans 15 amino acids. The V gene end was trimmed by 3 bases and the J gene end by 2 bases; junction bases not matched to a gene: 4. Germline V gene sequence: CDR1 SGHTA, CDR2 FQGTGA. This CDR3 is CASSFTGQTYNEQFF. The DNA of the CDR3 is TGTGCCAGCAGCTTTACGGGACAGACCTACAATGAGCAGTTCTTC.

The V and J genes are TRBV9 and TRBJ1-3; the match to TRBD1 covers 11 bases. The CDR3 loop spans 14 amino acids. The germline V gene encodes CDR1 SGDLS and CDR2 YYNGEE. The junction had 3 bases not matched to a gene; V was cut back by 4 bases and J by 6 bases. In DNA form, the CDR3 reads TGTGCCAGCAGCCGGACAGGGGGCGAAAACACCATATATTTT. It is translated as CASSRTGGENTIYF.

This rearrangement joins TRBV5-1 to TRBJ1-1, with unresolved D. From germline, CDR1 is SGHRS and CDR2 YFSETQ. The CDR3 totals 16 residues. With 3 bases removed from V and 7 bases from J, the gap between germline ends came to 22 bases. CDR3 region: CASSSGVWAVSSEAFF. CDR3 in DNA: TGCGCCAGCAGCTCCGGAGTCTGGGCAGTTTCGAGTGAAGCTTTCTTT.